The subject of this entry is one TCR beta chain. Arm-PCR of CDR3 regions and iRepertoire HTBI primers were the basis on which TCR beta libraries were built. Each CDR3 protein gets one entry after TCRdb re-called the multiplex PCR reads with MiXCR. The top ten clones hold approximately 26% of a sample with approximately 400,000 distinct CDR3 sequences, around 22% of them seen once. The data belong to a study of regulatory T cells in long-lasting Graves disease. This sample's time point: persistent/refractory GD, antithyroid drugs over 5 years with positive TRAb. Preparation of the TCR library used RNA extracted from PBMCs. The germline CDR1 and CDR2 sequences are GTSNPN and SVGIG (reference sequence). There are 14 residues in the CDR3. Trimming at V came to 3 bases and at J to 5 bases, leaving 9 bases not matched to a gene.

The receptor comes from a female donor with Graves disease. Sequencing used peripheral blood mononuclear cells (PBMCs), obtained when the disease was refractory, from a patient treated with antithyroid drugs. The rearrangement uses TRBV30 and TRBJ2-7, with TRBD2 identical over 8 bases. CDR3 protein: CAWSDGTSINEQYF. As DNA, the CDR3 is TGTGCCTGGAGCGACGGGACTAGTATTAACGAGCAGTACTTC.